This TCR beta chain was captured in a study of control samples from healthy donors and cancer patients. The CDR3 consists of 18 residues. Germline V gene lookup returns CDR1 LGHNA and CDR2 YNFKEQ. V trimming: 0 bases; J trimming: 2 bases; junction bases outside the gene matches: 3. Assay used: immunoSEQ multiplex PCR; TCRdb lists only in-frame clones, some missing. The sample consists of over 75,000 clones, around 81% of them appearing once. This sequence was found in a man aged 25-45 years in good health. The J gene is TRBJ2-2, the V gene TRBV4-2, with 13 positions matching TRBD2. Sequencing was performed on blood. CDR3 DNA: TGTGCCAGCAGCCAAGAAGGGACTAGCGGGGTTAACACCGGGGAGCTGTTTTTT. Translated, it gives CASSQEGTSGVNTGELFF.